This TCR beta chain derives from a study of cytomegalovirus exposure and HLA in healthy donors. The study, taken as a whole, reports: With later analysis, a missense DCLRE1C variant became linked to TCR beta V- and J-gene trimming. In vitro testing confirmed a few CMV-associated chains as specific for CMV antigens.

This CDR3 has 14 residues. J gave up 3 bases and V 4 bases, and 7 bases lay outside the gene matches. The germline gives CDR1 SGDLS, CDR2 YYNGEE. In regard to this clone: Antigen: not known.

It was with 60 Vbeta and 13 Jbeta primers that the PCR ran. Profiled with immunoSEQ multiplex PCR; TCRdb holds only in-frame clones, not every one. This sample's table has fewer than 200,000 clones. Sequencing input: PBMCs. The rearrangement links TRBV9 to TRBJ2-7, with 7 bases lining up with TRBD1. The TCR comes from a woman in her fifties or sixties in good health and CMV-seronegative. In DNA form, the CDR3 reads TGTGCCAGCAGCCCCCCCGGACAGGTCTACGAGCAGTACTTC. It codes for CASSPPGQVYEQYF.